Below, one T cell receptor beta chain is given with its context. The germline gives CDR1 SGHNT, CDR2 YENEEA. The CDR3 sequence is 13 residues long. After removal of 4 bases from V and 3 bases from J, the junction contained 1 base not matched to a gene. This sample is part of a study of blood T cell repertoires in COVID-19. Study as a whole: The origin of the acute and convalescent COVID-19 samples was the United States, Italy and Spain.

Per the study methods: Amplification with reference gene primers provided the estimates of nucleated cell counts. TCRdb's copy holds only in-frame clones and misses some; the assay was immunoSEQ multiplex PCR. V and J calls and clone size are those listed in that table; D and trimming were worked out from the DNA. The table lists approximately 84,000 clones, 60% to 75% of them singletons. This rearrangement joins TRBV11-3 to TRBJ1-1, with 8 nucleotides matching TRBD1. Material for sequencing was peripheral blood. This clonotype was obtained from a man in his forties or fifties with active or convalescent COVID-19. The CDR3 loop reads CASSSDRDTEAFF. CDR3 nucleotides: TGTGCCAGCAGCTCGGACAGGGACACTGAAGCTTTCTTT.